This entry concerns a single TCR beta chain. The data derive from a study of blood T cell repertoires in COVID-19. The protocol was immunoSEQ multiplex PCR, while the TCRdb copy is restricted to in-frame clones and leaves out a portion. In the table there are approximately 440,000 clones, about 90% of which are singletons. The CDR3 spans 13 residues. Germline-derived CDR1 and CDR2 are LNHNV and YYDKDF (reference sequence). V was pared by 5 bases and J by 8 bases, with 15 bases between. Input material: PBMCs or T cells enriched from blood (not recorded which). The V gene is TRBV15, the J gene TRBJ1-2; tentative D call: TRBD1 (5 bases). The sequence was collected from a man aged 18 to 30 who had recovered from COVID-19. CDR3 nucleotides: TGTGCCACCAGCGGCCAGGGATTCTTAGGCTACACCTTC. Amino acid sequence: CATSGQGFLGYTF. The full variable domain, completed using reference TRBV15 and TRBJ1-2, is DAMVIQNPRYQVTQFGKPVTLSCSQTLNHNVMYWYQQKSSQAPKLLFHYYDKDFNNEADTPDNFQSRRPNTSFCFLDIRSPGLGDTAMYLCATSGQGFLGYTFGSGTRLTVV.